The rows below give T cell receptor beta chains drawn from one sample of a study of T cell changes during pregnancy in multiple sclerosis. Data came from immunoSEQ multiplex PCR; TCRdb stores just in-frame clones and leaves some out. The table records approximately 40,000 clones, 92% of them present only once. The source was CD4+ T cells from peripheral blood mononuclear cells, collected in the third trimester of pregnancy. The receptor source for this set is a female donor with multiple sclerosis, enrolled in a pregnancy study. Both conserved end residues are part of each CDR3. D genes are given only for firm matches. Only some rows state a clone size, as once, few, many or a class for expanded clones.

V gene	D gene	clone size	J gene	CDR3 DNA	CDR3 protein
TRBV6-1	NA	NA	TRBJ2-7	TGTGCCACCGTAGCGGACTCCTACGAGCAGTACTTC	CATVADSYEQYF
TRBV7-9	NA	NA	TRBJ1-4	TGTGCCAGCAGCTCCAGGGGAACTAATGAAAAACTGTTTTTT	CASSSRGTNEKLFF
TRBV5-6	NA	NA	TRBJ1-4	TGTGCCAGCAGCTTGTTCAGGGGCTCAGGAGAAAAACTGTTTTTT	CASSLFRGSGEKLFF
TRBV30	NA	NA	TRBJ2-7	TGTGCCTGGAGTGGGTCCCCGGGAACCTACGAGCAGTACTTC	CAWSGSPGTYEQYF
TRBV6-4	NA	NA	TRBJ2-5	TGTGCCAGCAGGAGGAAAGAGACCCAGTACTTC	CASRRKETQYF
TRBV29-1	NA	NA	TRBJ2-1	TGCAGCGTTGTGAGGGAAAGAAACAATGAGCAGTTCTTC	CSVVRERNNEQFF
TRBV6-1	NA	NA	TRBJ2-7	TGTGCCAGCTCGCGCAGCGGAGAGTCCTACGAGCAGTACTTC	CASSRSGESYEQYF
TRBV5-1	TRBD1	NA	TRBJ1-4	TGCGCCAGCAGCTTTACGGGACAGACTAATGAAAAACTGTTTTTT	CASSFTGQTNEKLFF
TRBV5-1	NA	NA	TRBJ1-5	TGCGCCAGCAGCTTTGAGCCGTCGGGTCAGCCCCAGCATTTT	CASSFEPSGQPQHF
TRBV5-1	NA	NA	TRBJ2-5	TGCGCCAGCAGCTTGTTTCAGGGAGGAGAGACCCAGTACTTC	CASSLFQGGETQYF
TRBV7-6	NA	NA	TRBJ1-4	TGTGCCAGCAGCTTAGTAATGGGAGCAACTAATGAAAAACTGTTTTTT	CASSLVMGATNEKLFF
TRBV7-2	TRBD2	NA	TRBJ2-3	TGTGCCAGCAGCTTAGGTGGGAGGGCAGATACGCAGTATTTT	CASSLGGRADTQYF
TRBV7-2	TRBD1	NA	TRBJ2-7	TGTGCCAGCGGCATTTCCGGGACAGGGGCCTACGAGCAGTACTTC	CASGISGTGAYEQYF
TRBV2	TRBD1	NA	TRBJ2-6	TGTGCCAGCTTAGGACAGGGTGTCTCTGGGGCCAACGTCCTGACTTTC	CASLGQGVSGANVLTF
TRBV28	NA	NA	TRBJ2-6	TGTGCCAGCAGGACAGACAGTTACTCTGGGGCCAACGTCCTGACTTTC	CASRTDSYSGANVLTF
TRBV7-9	TRBD2	few	TRBJ2-1	TGTGCCAGCAGCTCCCTACGAACGGGAGGGACCTACAATGAGCAGTTCTTC	CASSSLRTGGTYNEQFF
TRBV28	TRBD2	NA	TRBJ2-5	TGTGCCAGCAGTTTATGGGCGGGGGTGGTAGAGACCCAGTACTTC	CASSLWAGVVETQYF
TRBV2	NA	few	TRBJ2-7	TGTGCCAGCAGTACCACCCGGGGGCAGTACTTC	CASSTTRGQYF
TRBV2	TRBD2	few	TRBJ2-2	TGTGCCAGTATAGCGGGAGTTCGGACCGGGGAGCTGTTTTTT	CASIAGVRTGELFF
TRBV7-2	TRBD2	once	TRBJ2-2	TGTGCCAGCAGCTCCCCGCCAGCGGGATTCACCGGGGAGCTGTTTTTT	CASSSPPAGFTGELFF
TRBV15	NA	NA	TRBJ2-7	TGTGCCACCAGCAGAGCAGCGGAGCCCTACGAGCAGTACTTC	CATSRAAEPYEQYF
TRBV11-2	NA	NA	TRBJ2-7	TGTGCCAGCAGCTTAGCGGGAGTGGGGGAGCAGTACTTC	CASSLAGVGEQYF
TRBV4-1	NA	once	TRBJ2-7	TGCGCCAGCAGCCAAGGAGGGGGAGTGCTCCAGAGCGGGACCACCTACGAGCAGTACTTC	CASSQGGGVLQSGTTYEQYF